Only one count was recorded for the clone carrying this T cell receptor beta chain. With 1 base removed from V and 4 bases from J, the gap between germline ends came to 10 bases. The CDR3 is 14 amino acids. Germline values: CDR1 SEHNR, CDR2 FQNEAQ (reference sequence). The data originate from a study of blood T cell repertoires in COVID-19. Clones were read by immunoSEQ multiplex PCR, and TCRdb kept only the in-frame ones, dropping some. Here the sample spans roughly 300,000 clones, more than 85% being singletons. V usage is TRBV7-9 and J usage is TRBJ1-1; D is undetermined. The TCR originated in a woman in her twenties or thirties who had recovered from COVID-19. The sequencing sample was made of PBMCs or T cells enriched from blood (not recorded which). CDR3 DNA sequence: TGTGCCAGCAGCTTAGGAGCAGGAGGCACTGAAGCTTTCTTT. Encoded protein: CASSLGAGGTEAFF.